A single sample is the source of the 15 T cell receptor beta chains below, sequenced in a study of Tregs in tolerant kidney transplant recipients. Clones were sequenced by immunoSEQ multiplex PCR, and TCRdb holds only the in-frame ones, with some missing. The sample includes under 95,000 clones, more than 85% of them seen just once. The sample was Tregs from blood, taken before the transplant. These receptors all come from a human donor who received a combined kidney and bone marrow transplant.

This clone was seen just once. The V call is TRBV28, the J call TRBJ1-2; D uncertain. CDR1 is MDHEN, CDR2 SYDVKM, per germline. There are 12 residues in the CDR3. V was trimmed by 3 bases and J by 11 bases, leaving 13 bases between them. This CDR3 is CASSFGLTGYTF. CDR3 in DNA: TGTGCCAGCAGTTTCGGCCTCACCGGGTACACCTTC.

The gene calls are TRBV6-1 and TRBJ2-6; D uncertain. The CDR3 is made up of 15 amino acids. CDR1 and CDR2 (germline): MNHNS, SASEGT. V lost 8 bases and J lost 4, with 15 bases in between. The CDR3 region has the DNA TGTGCCAGCCAGACGCTGACGAGGGGGGCCAACGTCCTGACTTTC. Translating it yields CASQTLTRGANVLTF.

Worth noting for this clone: At the DNA level, this CDR3 is encoded by other sequences in the same sample as well. The chain couples TRBV6-1 to TRBJ2-2, with 10 nucleotides matching TRBD1. Looked up from germline, CDR1 is MNHNS and CDR2 is SASEGT. The CDR3 is 14 amino acids. The V and J ends lost 6 bases and 3 bases, in that order; junction bases with no gene match: 1. The CDR3 region is CASRGQGDTGELFF. The CDR3 nucleotides read TGTGCCAGCAGAGGACAGGGGGACACCGGGGAGCTGTTTTTT.

Concerning this clone: Other nucleotide sequences from this sample produce the same CDR3. V is TRBV12-5 and J is TRBJ1-5; D not resolved. In germline, CDR1 is LGHNT, CDR2 FRNRAP. V was trimmed by 3 bases and J by 4 bases, leaving 4 bases between them. The CDR3 length is 12 residues. In DNA form, the CDR3 reads TGTGCTAGTGGTTTACAAAATCAGCCCCAGCATTTT. This encodes CASGLQNQPQHF.

The chain is built from TRBV5-1 and TRBJ2-1; 9 positions match TRBD2. The trim removed 4 bases at V and 5 bases at J, leaving 10 bases unmatched. CDR1 and CDR2 from the germline V gene are SGHRS and YFSETQ. This CDR3 is built from 16 residues. CDR3 nucleotides: TGCGCCAGCAGCATATCTCCGCTAGCGGGGCACAATGAGCAGTTCTTC. Protein product: CASSISPLAGHNEQFF. Full variable domain (rest looked up from reference TRBV5-1 and TRBJ2-1): KAGVTQTPRYLIKTRGQQVTLSCSPISGHRSVSWYQQTPGQGLQFLFEYFSETQRNKGNFPGRFSGRQFSNSRSEMNVSTLELGDSALYLCASSISPLAGHNEQFFGPGTRLTVL.

The gene calls are TRBV5-1 and TRBJ2-7; 8 bases are a match to TRBD1. J lost 1 base, V lost 4 bases, and 7 bases had no gene match. CDR3 length: 15 residues. Germline loops: CDR1 SGHRS, CDR2 YFSETQ. The CDR3, as DNA: TGCGCCAGCAGCACCGCAGGGGGCGGGTCCTACGAGCAGTACTTC. The encoded protein is CASSTAGGGSYEQYF.

Only one count was recorded for this clone. The chain uses TRBV6-5 and TRBJ1-2; D possibly corresponds to TRBD1 (5 bases). The length of the CDR3 is 14 residues. Germline V CDR1 and CDR2: MNHEY, SVGAGI. V lost 4 bases, J lost 5 bases, and 14 bases lay in between. CDR3 region: CASSSVQGGYGYTF. In DNA, the CDR3 is TGTGCCAGCAGTTCCGTGCAGGGTGGTTATGGCTACACCTTC.

This chain connects TRBV7-2 to TRBJ1-5; no firm D call. This CDR3 comprises 13 residues. Trimming pared 2 bases from V and 5 bases from J, leaving 7 bases between. Germline V gene data show CDR1 as SGHTA and CDR2 as FQGNSA. CDR3 DNA sequence: TGTGCCAGCAGCTTAACCAGCGATCAGCCCCAGCATTTT. Translation: CASSLTSDQPQHF.

The CDR3 region is CASSYTGLAGGNEQFF. The CDR3 region has the DNA TGTGCCAGCAGTTATACGGGACTAGCGGGAGGCAATGAGCAGTTCTTC. The chain uses TRBV27 and TRBJ2-1; 15 bases line up with TRBD2. The V gene's germline CDR1 is MNHEY and CDR2 SMNVEV (reference sequence). V was pared by 4 bases and J by 6 bases, with 4 bases of the junction left unmatched. The CDR3 contains 16 residues.

This chain connects TRBV5-1 to TRBJ1-1; unclear D gene. Germline V gives CDR1 SGHRS, CDR2 YFSETQ. Trimming cost V 7 bases and J 0 bases, with 10 bases left between them. The CDR3 runs 13 residues. The DNA for the CDR3 is TGCGCCAGCGCACGGACCCTGAACACTGAAGCTTTCTTT. As protein: CASARTLNTEAFF. The full variable domain, its missing parts supplied by reference TRBV5-1 and TRBJ1-1, is KAGVTQTPRYLIKTRGQQVTLSCSPISGHRSVSWYQQTPGQGLQFLFEYFSETQRNKGNFPGRFSGRQFSNSRSEMNVSTLELGDSALYLCASARTLNTEAFFGQGTRLTVV.

This sequence joins TRBV10-1 and TRBJ2-1, with 13 bases identical to TRBD2. J lost 8 bases, V lost 2 bases, and 3 bases had no gene match. The CDR3 has 15 amino acids. Germline V lookup: CDR1 WNHNN, CDR2 SYGVQD (reference sequence). CDR3 DNA: TGCGCCAGCAGTGAGGGGACTAGCGGGACGGATGAGCAGTTCTTC. Translation: CASSEGTSGTDEQFF.

V and J are TRBV19 and TRBJ2-6; D could derive from TRBD1 or TRBD2 (7 bases each). V lost 2 bases, J lost 1 base, and 9 bases lay in between. The CDR3 sequence is 16 residues long. Germline values: CDR1 LNHDA, CDR2 SQIVND (reference sequence). As DNA, the CDR3 is TGTGCCAGTAGTATACAGGGGGGGTCTGGGGCCAACGTCCTGACTTTC. Its translation is CASSIQGGSGANVLTF.

This chain joins TRBV7-2 and TRBJ2-7, with 9 bases matching TRBD2. This CDR3 region has 16 residues. V gave up 5 bases and J gave up 2 bases; unmatched junction bases: 10. Germline-derived CDR1 and CDR2 are SGHTA and FQGNSA. CDR3 residues: CASSPYGLAGTYEQYF. The CDR3 region has the DNA TGTGCCAGCAGCCCATACGGGCTAGCGGGGACCTACGAGCAGTACTTC. Complete variable domain (other parts from reference TRBV7-2 and TRBJ2-7): GAGVSQSPSNKVTEKGKDVELRCDPISGHTALYWYRQSLGQGLEFLIYFQGNSAPDKSGLPSDRFSAERTGGSVSTLTIQRTQQEDSAVYLCASSPYGLAGTYEQYFGPGTRLTVT.

This chain links TRBV25-1 with TRBJ1-1; D possibly corresponds to TRBD1 (6 bases). Trimming cost V 3 bases and J 0 bases, with 17 bases left between them. CDR3 length equals 17 residues. The V gene's germline CDR1 is MGHDK and CDR2 SYGVNS. This CDR3 reads CASSDSLRGPLNTEAFF. The CDR3 DNA is TGTGCCAGCAGTGACTCCCTGCGGGGGCCCTTGAACACTGAAGCTTTCTTT.

The genes are TRBV7-9 and TRBJ1-3; D gene uncertain. This CDR3 spans 13 amino acids. Germline V gene sequence: CDR1 SEHNR, CDR2 FQNEAQ (reference sequence). The V gene lost 5 bases and the J gene lost 7 bases, with 12 bases spanning the gap. The chain's CDR3 is CASSVVGPNTIYF. The CDR3 coding sequence is TGTGCCAGCAGCGTTGTTGGTCCGAACACCATATATTTT.